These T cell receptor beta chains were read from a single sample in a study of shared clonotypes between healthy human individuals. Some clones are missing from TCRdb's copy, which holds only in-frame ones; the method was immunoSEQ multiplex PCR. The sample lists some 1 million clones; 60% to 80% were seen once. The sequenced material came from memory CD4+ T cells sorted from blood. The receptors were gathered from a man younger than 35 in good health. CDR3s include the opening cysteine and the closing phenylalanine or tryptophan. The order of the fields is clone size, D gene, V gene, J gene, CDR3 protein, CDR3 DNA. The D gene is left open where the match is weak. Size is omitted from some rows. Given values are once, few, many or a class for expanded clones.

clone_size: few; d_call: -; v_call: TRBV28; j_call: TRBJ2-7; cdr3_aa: CASSPQGGGYEQYF; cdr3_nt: TGTGCCAGCAGTCCTCAGGGGGGAGGATACGAGCAGTACTTC
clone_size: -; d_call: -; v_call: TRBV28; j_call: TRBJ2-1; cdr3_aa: CASSPPSRNEQFF; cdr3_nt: TGTGCCAGCAGTCCCCCGAGCAGAAATGAGCAGTTCTTC
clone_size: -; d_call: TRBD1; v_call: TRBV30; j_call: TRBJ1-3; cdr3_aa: CASDRGRGNTIYF; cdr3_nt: TGTGCCTCGGACAGGGGGCGCGGAAACACCATATATTTT
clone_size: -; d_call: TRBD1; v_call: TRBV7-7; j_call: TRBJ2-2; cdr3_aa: CASSLDRGSGELFF; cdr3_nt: TGTGCTAGCAGCTTAGACAGGGGTTCCGGGGAGCTGTTTTTT
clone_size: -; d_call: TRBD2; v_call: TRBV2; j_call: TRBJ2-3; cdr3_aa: CASSDGGRNADTQYF; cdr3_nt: TGTGCCAGCAGTGACGGCGGGAGAAACGCAGATACGCAGTATTTT
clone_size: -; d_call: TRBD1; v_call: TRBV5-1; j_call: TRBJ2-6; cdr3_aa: CASSPRQGPGANVLTF; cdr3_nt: TGCGCCAGCAGCCCCCGACAGGGACCTGGGGCCAACGTCCTGACTTTC
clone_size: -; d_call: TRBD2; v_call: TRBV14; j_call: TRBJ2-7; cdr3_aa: CASSRGIGGGYEQYF; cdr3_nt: TGTGCCAGCAGCCGAGGGATCGGGGGGGGCTACGAGCAGTACTTC
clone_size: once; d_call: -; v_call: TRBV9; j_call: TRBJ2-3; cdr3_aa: CASSVGSSTDTQYF; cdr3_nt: TGTGCCAGCAGCGTAGGGTCGAGCACAGATACGCAGTATTTT
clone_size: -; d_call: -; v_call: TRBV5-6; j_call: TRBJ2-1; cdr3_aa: CASNRRQTSVNNEQFF; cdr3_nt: TGTGCCAGCAACAGACGACAGACCTCTGTAAACAATGAGCAGTTCTTC
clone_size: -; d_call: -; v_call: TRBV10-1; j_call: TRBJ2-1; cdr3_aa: CASSWTLGADNEQFF; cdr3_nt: TGCGCCAGCAGTTGGACCCTTGGGGCGGACAATGAGCAGTTCTTC
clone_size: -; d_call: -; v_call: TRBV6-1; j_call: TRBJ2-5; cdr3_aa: CASSESRGRQETQYF; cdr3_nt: TGTGCCAGCAGTGAAAGTCGGGGCCGTCAAGAGACCCAGTACTTC
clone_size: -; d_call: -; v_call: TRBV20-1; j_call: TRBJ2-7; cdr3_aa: CSASRAYEQYF; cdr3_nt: TGCAGTGCTAGTCGAGCCTACGAGCAGTACTTC
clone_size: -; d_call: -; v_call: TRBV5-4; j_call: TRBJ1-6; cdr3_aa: CASSFPGLDSPLHF; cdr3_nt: TGTGCCAGCAGCTTCCCGGGTTTGGATTCACCCCTCCACTTT
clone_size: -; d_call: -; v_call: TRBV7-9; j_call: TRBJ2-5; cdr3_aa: CASSLGLAQSEETQYF; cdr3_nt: TGTGCCAGCAGCTTAGGGCTAGCCCAGTCTGAAGAGACCCAGTACTTC
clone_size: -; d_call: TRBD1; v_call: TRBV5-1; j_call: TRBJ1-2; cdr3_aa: CASSLSGQGNYGYTF; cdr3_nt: TGCGCCAGCAGCTTGTCGGGACAGGGTAACTATGGCTACACCTTC
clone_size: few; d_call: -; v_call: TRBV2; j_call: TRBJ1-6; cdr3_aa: CASRPQGILSPLHF; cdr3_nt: TGTGCCAGCAGACCCCAGGGAATATTGTCACCCCTCCACTTT
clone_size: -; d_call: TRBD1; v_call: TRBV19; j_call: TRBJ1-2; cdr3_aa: CASTIPGQGYGYTF; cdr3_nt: TGTGCCAGTACTATACCGGGACAGGGCTATGGCTACACCTTC
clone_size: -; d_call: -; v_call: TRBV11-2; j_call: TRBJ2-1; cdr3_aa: CASSLVLGGTNEQFF; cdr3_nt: TGTGCCAGCAGCTTAGTCCTGGGGGGTACCAATGAGCAGTTCTTC
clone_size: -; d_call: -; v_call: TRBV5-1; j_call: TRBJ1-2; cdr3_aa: CASSLGQNPRYGYTF; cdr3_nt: TGCGCCAGCAGCTTGGGGCAAAATCCTCGCTATGGCTACACCTTC
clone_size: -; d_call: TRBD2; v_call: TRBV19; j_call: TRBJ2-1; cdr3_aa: CASSMLLAGGYNEQFF; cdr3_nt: TGTGCCAGTAGTATGTTGCTAGCGGGGGGCTACAATGAGCAGTTCTTC
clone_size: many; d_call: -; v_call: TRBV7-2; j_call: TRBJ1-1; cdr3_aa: CASSLDYGRGAFF; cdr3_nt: TGTGCCAGCAGCTTAGATTATGGGCGAGGGGCTTTCTTT
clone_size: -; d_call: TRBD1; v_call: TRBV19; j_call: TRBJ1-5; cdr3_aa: CASVDRANQPQHF; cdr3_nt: TGTGCCAGTGTGGACAGGGCGAATCAGCCCCAGCATTTT
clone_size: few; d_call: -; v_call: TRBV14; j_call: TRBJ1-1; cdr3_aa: CASSQDRWRDTEAFF; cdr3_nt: TGTGCCAGCAGCCAGGACCGTTGGAGGGACACTGAAGCTTTCTTT
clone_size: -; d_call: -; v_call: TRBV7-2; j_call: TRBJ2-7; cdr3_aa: CASSVAGYEQYF; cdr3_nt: TGTGCCAGCAGCGTTGCAGGGTACGAGCAGTACTTC
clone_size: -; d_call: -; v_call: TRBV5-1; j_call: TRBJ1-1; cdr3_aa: CASSFGGMDTEAFF; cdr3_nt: TGCGCCAGCAGCTTCGGGGGCATGGACACTGAAGCTTTCTTT
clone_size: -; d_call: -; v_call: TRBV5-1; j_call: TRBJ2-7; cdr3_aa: CASSTGSSYEQYF; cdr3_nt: TGCGCCAGCTCTACAGGGAGCTCCTACGAGCAGTACTTC
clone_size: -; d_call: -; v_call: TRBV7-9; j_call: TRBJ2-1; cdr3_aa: CASSLSVGNEQFF; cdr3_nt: TGTGCCAGCAGCCTCTCAGTGGGCAATGAGCAGTTCTTC
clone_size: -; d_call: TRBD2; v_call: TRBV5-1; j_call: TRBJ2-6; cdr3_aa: CASSLGTSPSGANVLTF; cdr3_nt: TGCGCCAGCAGCTTGGGGACTAGCCCCTCTGGGGCCAACGTCCTGACTTTC
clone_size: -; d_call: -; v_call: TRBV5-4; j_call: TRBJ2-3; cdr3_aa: CASKSPSTDTQYF; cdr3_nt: TGTGCCAGCAAGTCACCCAGCACAGATACGCAGTATTTT
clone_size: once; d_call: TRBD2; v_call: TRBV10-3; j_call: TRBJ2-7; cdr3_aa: CAISEFPGGSYEQYF; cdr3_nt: TGTGCCATCAGTGAGTTTCCGGGAGGCTCCTACGAGCAGTACTTC
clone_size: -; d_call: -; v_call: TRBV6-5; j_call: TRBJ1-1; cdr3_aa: CASSYRLNTEAFF; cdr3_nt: TGTGCCAGCAGTTACAGGCTGAACACTGAAGCTTTCTTT
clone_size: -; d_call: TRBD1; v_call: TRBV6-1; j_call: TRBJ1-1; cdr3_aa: CASRAGTGVNTEAFF; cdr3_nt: TGTGCCAGCAGAGCCGGGACAGGGGTGAACACTGAAGCTTTCTTT
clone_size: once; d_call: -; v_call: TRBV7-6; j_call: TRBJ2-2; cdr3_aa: CASSYRAGNTGELFF; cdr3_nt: TGTGCCAGCAGTTACCGGGCAGGGAACACCGGGGAGCTGTTTTTT
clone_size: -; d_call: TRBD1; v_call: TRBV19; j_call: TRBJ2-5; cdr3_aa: CASRGQYQETQYF; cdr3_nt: TGTGCCAGTAGGGGACAGTACCAAGAGACCCAGTACTTC
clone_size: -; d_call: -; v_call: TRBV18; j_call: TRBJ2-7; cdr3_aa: CASSPSATYEQYF; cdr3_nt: TGTGCCAGCTCACCATCAGCCACCTACGAGCAGTACTTC
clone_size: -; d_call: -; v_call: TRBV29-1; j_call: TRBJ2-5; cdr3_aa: CSVEERGTGTQYF; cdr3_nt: TGCAGCGTTGAGGAAAGAGGGACTGGGACCCAGTACTTC
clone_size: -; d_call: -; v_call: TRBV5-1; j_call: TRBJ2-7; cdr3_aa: CASRQGPTASYEQYF; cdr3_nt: TGCGCCAGCAGACAAGGCCCGACAGCCTCCTACGAGCAGTACTTC
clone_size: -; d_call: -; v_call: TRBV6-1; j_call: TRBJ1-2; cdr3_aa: CASVRPNLNYGYTF; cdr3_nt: TGTGCCAGCGTTAGGCCCAATCTTAACTATGGCTACACCTTC
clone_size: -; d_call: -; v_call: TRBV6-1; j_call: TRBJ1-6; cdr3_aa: CASSRTDSHNSPLHF; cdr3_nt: TGTGCCAGCAGTCGGACGGATTCCCATAATTCACCCCTCCACTTT
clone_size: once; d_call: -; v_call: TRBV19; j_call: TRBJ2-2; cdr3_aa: CASREQGVTTGELFF; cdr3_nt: TGTGCCAGTAGGGAACAGGGTGTTACCACCGGGGAGCTGTTTTTT
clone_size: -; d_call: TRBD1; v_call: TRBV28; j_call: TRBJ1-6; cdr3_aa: CASSLYSGQYNSPLHF; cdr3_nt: TGTGCCAGCAGTTTATATTCGGGACAGTATAATTCACCCCTCCACTTT
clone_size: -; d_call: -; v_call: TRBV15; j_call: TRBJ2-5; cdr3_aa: CATSRDDRGETQYF; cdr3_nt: TGTGCCACCAGCAGAGATGACCGGGGCGAGACCCAGTACTTC
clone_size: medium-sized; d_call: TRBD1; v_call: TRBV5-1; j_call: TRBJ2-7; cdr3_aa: CASSLGDRAEQYF; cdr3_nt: TGCGCCAGCAGCTTGGGGGACAGGGCTGAGCAGTACTTC
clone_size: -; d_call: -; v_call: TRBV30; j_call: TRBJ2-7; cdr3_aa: CAWSELGVEQYF; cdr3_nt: TGTGCCTGGAGCGAACTAGGGGTCGAGCAGTACTTC
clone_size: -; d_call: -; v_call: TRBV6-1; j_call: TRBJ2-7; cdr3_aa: CASSADRSSYEQYF; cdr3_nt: TGTGCCAGCAGTGCCGACAGGAGCTCCTACGAGCAGTACTTC
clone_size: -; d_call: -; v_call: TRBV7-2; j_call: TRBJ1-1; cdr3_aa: CASSLGARGNTEAFF; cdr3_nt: TGTGCCAGCAGCTTAGGGGCCAGGGGGAACACTGAAGCTTTCTTT